This T cell receptor beta chain emerged from a study of T cell responses to AZD1222 COVID-19 vaccine. Study-level points and caveats: Targets within unmutated variant regions were reportedly found for nearly half of spike-specific TCRs. Donors in the cohort were predominantly white British and more often female, and clonal diversity was possibly underestimated.

On this clone: As yet, its antigen is unknown.

CDR1 and CDR2 from the germline V gene are SGHTA and FQGTGA. V lost 0 bases and J 6 bases, leaving 9 bases between the germline ends. CDR3 size: 13 residues. Profiling relied on immunoSEQ multiplex PCR, and the TCRdb table lists in-frame clones only, not all of them. The data contain fewer than 100,000 clones, roughly 85% of them singletons. The material was peripheral blood, obtained 28 days after the second AZD1222 dose. The genes are TRBV7-3 and TRBJ2-7, with a tentative D call TRBD1 (6 bases). The receptor was isolated from an adult who received the AZD1222 COVID-19 vaccine. CDR3 sequence (DNA): TGTGCCAGCAGCTTAACAGAGGGGGTCGAGCAGTACTTC. This translates into CASSLTEGVEQYF. The whole variable domain, filled in from reference TRBV7-3 and TRBJ2-7, reads GAGVSQTPSNKVTEKGKYVELRCDPISGHTALYWYRQSLGQGPEFLIYFQGTGAADDSGLPNDRFFAVRPEGSVSTLKIQRTERGDSAVYLCASSLTEGVEQYFGPGTRLTVT.